This T cell receptor beta chain was found in a study of blood T cells in healthy people across ages. General study results and limits: It was found that TCR beta diversity correlated strongly with the percentage of naive T cells. Unknown donor CMV status possibly confounded expanded clonotype changes. Naive CD4+ cells and diversity were both higher in long-lived donors than in aged donors.

A J-beta primer mix and a sample-barcoded 5' primer were used in a second PCR of about 6 to 12 cycles. TCRdb re-analysed the 5' RACE reads in MiXCR, keeping a single row per CDR3 protein. The data show about 1.4 million distinct CDR3 sequences, with roughly 60% seen just once and over 5.5% held by the top ten. Comments on this clonotype: Its matching antigen is unknown.

Germline CDR1 is DFQATT and CDR2 is SNEGSKA (reference sequence). This CDR3 contains 13 residues. Trimming removed 3 bases at V and 4 bases at J, with 12 bases between. Each sample used at least 6.5 million PBMCs. Material for sequencing was blood. This chain uses TRBV20-1 with TRBJ2-5; D might be TRBD2 (5 bases). The clonotype comes from a man younger than 30 in good health. CDR3 in amino acids: CSARSAGGETQYF. CDR3 sequence (DNA): TGCAGTGCTAGGTCTGCGGGCGGAGAGACCCAGTACTTC.